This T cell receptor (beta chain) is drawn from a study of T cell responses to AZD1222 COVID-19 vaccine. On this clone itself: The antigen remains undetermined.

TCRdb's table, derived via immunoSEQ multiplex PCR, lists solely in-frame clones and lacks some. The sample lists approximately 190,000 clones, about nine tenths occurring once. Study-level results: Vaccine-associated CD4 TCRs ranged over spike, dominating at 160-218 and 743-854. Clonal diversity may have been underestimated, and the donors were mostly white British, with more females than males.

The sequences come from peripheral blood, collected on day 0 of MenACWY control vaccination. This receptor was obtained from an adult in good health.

The CDR3 sequence: CASTPAGPNQPQHF. The CDR3, as DNA: TGTGCCAGCACCCCCGCGGGGCCCAATCAGCCCCAGCATTTT. This rearrangement joins TRBV2 to TRBJ1-5; TRBD1 might be the D (5 bases). The V gene lost 7 bases and the J gene lost 3 bases, with 13 bases spanning the gap. CDR1 is SNHLY and CDR2 is FYNNEI in the germline V gene. The CDR3 runs 14 residues. The full variable domain, its missing parts supplied by reference TRBV2 and TRBJ1-5, is EPEVTQTPSHQVTQMGQEVILRCVPISNHLYFYWYRQILGQKVEFLVSFYNNEISEKSEIFDDQFSVERPDGSNFTLKIRSTKLEDSAMYFCASTPAGPNQPQHFGDGTRLSIL.